A single sample is the source of the 5 T cell receptor beta chains below, sequenced in a study of tumor-infiltrating lymphocytes in localized non-small cell lung cancer. Sequencing was performed with immunoSEQ multiplex PCR; in TCRdb, only in-frame clones are kept and a portion is missing. The repertoire has 13,000 to 15,000 clones, roughly 80% of them found once; the top ten carry under 3%. The specimen was lung tumor tissue. The receptor set was obtained from a human donor with non-small cell lung cancer.

The V call is TRBV7-9, the J call TRBJ2-1; D is perhaps TRBD2 (6 bases). CDR3 length: 14 amino acids. Germline-derived CDR1 and CDR2 are SEHNR and FQNEAQ (reference sequence). V shed 7 bases and J shed 7 bases, with 17 bases lying between them. The CDR3 region has the DNA TGTGCCAGCACGGGGGACCCGACCCGGAATGAGCAGTTCTTC. Protein: CASTGDPTRNEQFF.

The chain links TRBV6-5 to TRBJ2-5; D is unresolved. This CDR3 is 13 amino acids long. Per germline, CDR1 MNHEY and CDR2 SVGAGI. Trimming left V 6 bases short and J 4 bases short, with 12 bases between. The chain's CDR3 is CASSPFGAETQYF. Written as DNA, the CDR3 is TGTGCCAGCAGCCCATTCGGAGCAGAGACCCAGTACTTC.

This clone has a handful of counts. CDR3 nucleotides: TGTGCCAGTAGAAAGGACAGAGGAACTGAAGCTTTCTTT. It translates to CASRKDRGTEAFF. V is TRBV19 and J is TRBJ1-1; the D gene is possibly TRBD1 (6 bases). Germline-derived CDR1 and CDR2 are LNHDA and SQIVND (reference sequence). The germline V and J ends were trimmed by 6 bases and 5 bases, with 13 bases remaining between them. This CDR3 has 13 residues.

J is TRBJ2-2 and V is TRBV6-4; 11 nucleotides match TRBD2. The CDR3 runs 14 residues. Germline V gene data show CDR1 as MRHNA and CDR2 as SNTAGT. V trimming: 6 bases; J trimming: 3 bases; junction bases outside the gene matches: 0. The CDR3 coding sequence is TGTGCCAGCAGGGGACTAGCGGACACCGGGGAGCTGTTTTTT. Translating gives CASRGLADTGELFF.

The chain recombines TRBV6-6 with TRBJ1-3, with D perhaps matching TRBD1 (5 bases). V was shortened by 0 bases and J by 6 bases, with 12 bases between the two germline ends. Germline CDR1 reads MNHNY; CDR2 reads SVGAGI (reference sequence). The CDR3 totals 15 residues. CDR3 region: CASSYSQQAANTIYF. The CDR3 coding sequence is TGTGCCAGCAGTTACTCTCAACAGGCGGCAAACACCATATATTTT.